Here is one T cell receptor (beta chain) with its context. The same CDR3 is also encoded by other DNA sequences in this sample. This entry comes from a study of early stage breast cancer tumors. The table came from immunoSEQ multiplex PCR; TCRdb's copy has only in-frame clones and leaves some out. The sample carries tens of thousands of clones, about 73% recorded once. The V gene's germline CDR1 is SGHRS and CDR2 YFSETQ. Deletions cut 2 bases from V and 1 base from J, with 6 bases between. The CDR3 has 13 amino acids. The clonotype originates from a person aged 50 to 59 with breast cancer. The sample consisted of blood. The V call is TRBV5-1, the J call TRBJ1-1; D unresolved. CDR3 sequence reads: CASSLTTNTEAFF. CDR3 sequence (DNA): TGCGCCAGCAGCTTAACAACGAACACTGAAGCTTTCTTT.